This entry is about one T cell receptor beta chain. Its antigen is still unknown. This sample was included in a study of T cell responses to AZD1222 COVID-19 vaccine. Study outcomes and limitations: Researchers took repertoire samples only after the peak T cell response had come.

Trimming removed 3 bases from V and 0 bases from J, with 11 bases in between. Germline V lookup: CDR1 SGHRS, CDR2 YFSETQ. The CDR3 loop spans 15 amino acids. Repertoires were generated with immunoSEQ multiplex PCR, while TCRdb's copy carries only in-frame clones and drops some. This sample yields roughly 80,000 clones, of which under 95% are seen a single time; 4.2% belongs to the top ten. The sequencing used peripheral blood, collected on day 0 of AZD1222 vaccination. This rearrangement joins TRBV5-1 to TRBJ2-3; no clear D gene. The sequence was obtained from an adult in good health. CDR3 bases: TGCGCCAGCAGCTCGTGGGGTGAGAGCACAGATACGCAGTATTTT. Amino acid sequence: CASSSWGESTDTQYF.